This T cell receptor beta chain stems from a study of blood T cell repertoires in COVID-19. Background on the study: COVID-19 samples from acute and convalescent phases originated in the United States, Italy and Spain.

Germline CDR1 reads SGHTA; CDR2 reads FQGTGA. The length of the CDR3 is 18 residues. The V gene end was trimmed by 5 bases and the J gene end by 9 bases; junction bases not matched to a gene: 19. This clone was picked up a small number of times. Clones were sequenced by immunoSEQ multiplex PCR, and TCRdb holds only the in-frame ones, with some missing. The data show tens of thousands of clones, with around 83% seen just once and 14% held by the top ten. The TCR was taken from a human donor with acute or convalescent COVID-19. The donor label of this sample is uncertain. Sequences were obtained from peripheral blood. The rearrangement uses TRBV7-3 and TRBJ2-1; TRBD2 matches 10 bases. The CDR3 sequence is CASSGTLTSGTKGGEQFF. The CDR3 nucleotides are TGTGCCAGCAGCGGGACCCTCACTAGCGGGACGAAAGGCGGTGAGCAGTTCTTC.